A selection of T cell receptor beta chains follows, all from one sample in a study of cytomegalovirus exposure and HLA in healthy donors. Profiling relied on immunoSEQ multiplex PCR, and the TCRdb table lists in-frame clones only, not all of them. The repertoire holds 250,000 to 350,000 clones, around two thirds seen once, with approximately 2.5% in the top ten. The sequencing input was PBMCs. These TCRs come from a female donor in good health and CMV-seronegative. CDR3s include the opening cysteine and the closing phenylalanine or tryptophan. A D gene is named only where the DNA matches it firmly. Not all rows give a size; the values are once, few, many and, for expanded clones, a class.

TRBV2	TRBJ1-2	.	.	TGTGCCAGCACCAGGAATTCCTATGGCTACACCTTC	CASTRNSYGYTF
TRBV29-1	TRBJ1-2	once	.	TGCAGCGCCGGGAGGGTCGTTGACTATGGCTACACCTTC	CSAGRVVDYGYTF
TRBV15	TRBJ1-2	few	.	TGTGCCACCAGCAGAGATTCAGGGCATGGCTACACCTTC	CATSRDSGHGYTF
TRBV30	TRBJ2-3	.	.	TGTGCCTGGAGTCTGGGGGCGAGCACAGATACGCAGTATTTT	CAWSLGASTDTQYF
TRBV28	TRBJ2-7	.	.	TGTGCCAGCAGTTTGCCCACAGGATTCTACGAGCAGTACTTC	CASSLPTGFYEQYF
TRBV5-4	TRBJ2-7	once	.	TGTGCCAGCAGCCGCCGGGGGGCAGGGGCCACTCCGGGCGAGCAGTACTTC	CASSRRGAGATPGEQYF
TRBV11-2	TRBJ2-7	.	TRBD2	TGTGCCAGCAGCTTATTCGGGGCGGGAGCAGCCACCTACGAGCAGTACTTC	CASSLFGAGAATYEQYF
TRBV5-4	TRBJ2-3	.	.	TGTGCCAGCGGACCTAAGGAGCGGACAGATACGCAGTATTTT	CASGPKERTDTQYF
TRBV28	TRBJ2-1	few	TRBD1	TGTGCCAGTACAACGGGACAGGGTGTTGATGAGCAGTTCTTC	CASTTGQGVDEQFF
TRBV18	TRBJ2-7	.	.	TGTGCCAGCTCACCACAAGGACTCTACGAGCAGTACTTC	CASSPQGLYEQYF
TRBV15	TRBJ1-5	.	.	TGTGCCACCAGCTCAGGCATTAGCAATCAGCCCCAGCATTTT	CATSSGISNQPQHF
TRBV14	TRBJ2-7	.	TRBD2	TGTGCCAGCAAACAAGCGGGAGGGCCTAGTGGCGAGCAGTACTTC	CASKQAGGPSGEQYF
TRBV21-1	TRBJ2-7	.	.	TGTGCCAGCAGCGGTTTCCGGGACAGCCCCTACGAGCAGTACTTC	CASSGFRDSPYEQYF
TRBV9	TRBJ2-7	.	TRBD2	TGTGCCAGCAGCGTAGGGGCTAGCGGCACCTACGAGCAGTACTTC	CASSVGASGTYEQYF
TRBV4-1	TRBJ2-7	.	.	TGCGCCAGCAGCCAAGTTGTTCCCTCCGGGACTTTCAACTACGAGCAGTACTTC	CASSQVVPSGTFNYEQYF
TRBV11-3	TRBJ2-7	.	TRBD1	TGTGCCAGCAGCGACCCGGGACAGGTCTACGAGCAGTACTTC	CASSDPGQVYEQYF
TRBV7-9	TRBJ1-5	.	TRBD1	TGTGCCAGCAGCTTAGGTCCCGGGACAGGGCCTCCCCAGCATTTT	CASSLGPGTGPPQHF
TRBV7-6	TRBJ1-1	few	.	TGTGCCAGCAGCTCTACAGTAATTAACACTGAAGCTTTCTTT	CASSSTVINTEAFF
TRBV9	TRBJ2-7	.	.	TGTGCCAGCAGCACAGGAACCGGGACTCTCTACGAGCAGTACTTC	CASSTGTGTLYEQYF
TRBV27	TRBJ1-6	.	.	TGTGCCAGCAGTCATCGGGGGTATTCACCCCTCCACTTT	CASSHRGYSPLHF
TRBV5-1	TRBJ2-1	.	.	TGCGCCAGCAGCAGAGTCCAGCGGCGCCCGTCGGGGAATGAGCAGTTCTTC	CASSRVQRRPSGNEQFF
TRBV5-8	TRBJ2-1	few	TRBD1	TGTGCCAGCAGTATTCAGGGGGCACCCTACAATGAGCAGTTCTTC	CASSIQGAPYNEQFF
TRBV27	TRBJ2-7	.	.	TGTGCCAGCAGTAGGGGCTTGGTATTAGTATCCTACGAGCAGTACTTC	CASSRGLVLVSYEQYF
TRBV6-5	TRBJ1-4	few	.	TGTGCCAGCAGTTACTTGGGGCGCGCAACTAATGAAAAACTGTTTTTT	CASSYLGRATNEKLFF
TRBV10-1	TRBJ2-3	.	TRBD1	TGCGCCAGCAGTGAGGACAGGGGGTTGACAGATACGCAGTATTTT	CASSEDRGLTDTQYF
TRBV4-1	TRBJ2-1	few	TRBD2	TGCGCCAGCAGCCCCCAAGGCCTAGGGACTAGCGGAGGAGGGGCCTACAATGAGCAGTTCTTC	CASSPQGLGTSGGGAYNEQFF
TRBV7-2	TRBJ2-2	.	.	TGTGCCAGCAGCTTACTGAGATCGTACACCGGGGAGCTGTTTTTT	CASSLLRSYTGELFF
TRBV30	TRBJ2-7	.	TRBD2	TGTGCCTGGAGCCCCTGGGGAGGGGCCTACGAGCAGTACTTC	CAWSPWGGAYEQYF
TRBV2	TRBJ2-7	.	.	TGTGCCAGCAGTGATCTAGGGGGCGAGCAGTACTTC	CASSDLGGEQYF
TRBV5-6	TRBJ2-7	.	.	TGTGCCAGCAGCTTGGTTCGATCCTGGTCCAGCTACGAGCAGTACTTC	CASSLVRSWSSYEQYF
TRBV29-1	TRBJ2-7	.	TRBD1	TGCAGCGTCGGACAGGGTCCCGAGCAGTACTTC	CSVGQGPEQYF
TRBV7-8	TRBJ2-3	once	.	TGTGCCAGCAGCTTAATCGGGAGTGAGGATACGCAGTATTTT	CASSLIGSEDTQYF
TRBV27	TRBJ2-7	once	TRBD2	TGTGCCAGCAGTTCACCCTTAGCGGGGACCTTCGGGGAGCAGTACTTC	CASSSPLAGTFGEQYF
TRBV7-9	TRBJ2-3	.	.	TGTGCCAGCAGCTTAGGAATCAGCGGGAGCACAGATACGCAGTATTTT	CASSLGISGSTDTQYF
TRBV5-1	TRBJ2-2	.	TRBD1	TGCGCCAGCAGCTTTCAGGGGGCGCCGGACACCGGGGAGCTGTTTTTT	CASSFQGAPDTGELFF
TRBV5-1	TRBJ2-7	.	TRBD1	TGCGCCAGCAGCTTGGACGGGACAGGGCCCTACGAGCAGTACTTC	CASSLDGTGPYEQYF
TRBV6-1	TRBJ1-4	.	TRBD1	TGTGCCAGCAATTCCGGGACAGGGACTGAAAAACTGTTTTTT	CASNSGTGTEKLFF
TRBV25-1	TRBJ2-7	.	.	TGTGCCAGCAGGGCAGGGAGGATAGACGAGCAGTACTTC	CASRAGRIDEQYF
TRBV27	TRBJ2-7	.	TRBD1	TGTGCCAGCAGCTATACAGGGGGCGAGCAGTACTTC	CASSYTGGEQYF
TRBV10-3	TRBJ2-7	.	TRBD1	TGTGCCATCAGGGGACAGGGGTCCCGGTCCTACGAGCAGTACTTC	CAIRGQGSRSYEQYF
TRBV7-3	TRBJ2-3	once	TRBD2	TGTGCCAGCAGCTCTAGACCTAGCGGCCTCACAGATACGCAGTATTTT	CASSSRPSGLTDTQYF
TRBV27	TRBJ2-7	few	.	TGTGCCAGCAGCCCACTAGGAACCCCTCGGGAGCAGTACTTC	CASSPLGTPREQYF